Below are 16 T cell receptor beta chains sequenced from a single sample in a study of cytomegalovirus exposure and HLA in healthy donors. PCR employed 60 Vbeta and 13 Jbeta primers. This table comes from immunoSEQ multiplex PCR, and its TCRdb copy is limited to in-frame clones, with some not included. In the table there are about 110,000 clones, 70% to 85% of which are singletons. The source material was PBMCs. These receptors were taken from a male donor in good health and CMV-seronegative.

This chain connects TRBV7-8 to TRBJ2-4; 11 positions match TRBD2. This CDR3 has 19 amino acids. Looked up from germline, CDR1 is SGHVS and CDR2 is FQNEAQ. The junction had 10 bases not matched to a gene; V was cut back by 2 bases and J by 1 base. CDR3 sequence: CASSLFIAGGPGAKNIQYF. DNA for the CDR3: TGTGCCAGCAGCTTATTCATAGCGGGAGGGCCAGGTGCCAAAAACATTCAGTACTTC.

This chain connects TRBV10-3 to TRBJ2-1; TRBD2 agrees at 8 bases. CDR1 and CDR2 from the germline V gene are ENHRY and SYGVKD. The length of the CDR3 is 13 residues. CDR3 sequence: CAIGLANYNEQFF. The CDR3 DNA follows: TGTGCGATCGGACTAGCAAATTACAATGAGCAGTTCTTC.

The chain links TRBV6-6 to TRBJ1-4; 7 bases map to TRBD1. Germline CDR1 reads MNHNY; CDR2 reads SVGAGI (reference sequence). This CDR3 spans 14 amino acids. The V and J ends lost 7 bases and 3 bases, in that order; junction bases with no gene match: 5. The CDR3 coding sequence is TGTGCCAGCACACCCGGGACAGCTAATGAAAAACTGTTTTTT. As protein: CASTPGTANEKLFF.

This clone was seen more than once but under ten times. The chain joins TRBV11-2 to TRBJ2-7, with D tentatively TRBD1 (6 bases). The V gene's germline CDR1 is SGHAT and CDR2 FQNNGV. V lost 2 bases to trimming and J lost 4 bases, with 18 bases between them. The CDR3 consists of 16 residues. CDR3 bases: TGTGCCAGCAGCTTAAATTCTGGACAGCGAGCATACGAGCAGTACTTC. It yields the protein CASSLNSGQRAYEQYF. Full variable domain (missing parts from reference TRBV11-2 and TRBJ2-7): EAGVAQSPRYKIIEKRQSVAFWCNPISGHATLYWYQQILGQGPKLLIQFQNNGVVDDSQLPKDRFSAERLKGVDSTLKIQPAKLEDSAVYLCASSLNSGQRAYEQYFGPGTRLTVT.

The CDR3 protein is CASSQWANRVTEAFF. CDR3 bases: TGTGCCAGCAGTCAATGGGCAAATCGAGTCACTGAAGCTTTCTTT. The rearrangement links TRBV6-1 to TRBJ1-1, with D hard to call. CDR3 length: 15 amino acids. Between the trimmed V and J ends, which lost 5 bases and 4 bases, there was a span of 17 bases. Germline values: CDR1 MNHNS, CDR2 SASEGT.

The chain recombines TRBV18 with TRBJ1-6; possible D gene TRBD1, 6 bases. CDR1 and CDR2 (germline): KGHSH, LQKENI. The CDR3 length is 16 residues. V lost 1 base to trimming and J lost 8 bases, with 15 bases between them. The CDR3 here is CASSPLAGTSDSPLHF. The CDR3 region has the DNA TGTGCCAGCTCACCACTGGCAGGGACAAGTGATTCACCCCTCCACTTT.

This chain connects TRBV28 to TRBJ1-2; 7 nucleotides align to TRBD1. Germline CDR1 MDHEN, CDR2 SYDVKM. V was pared by 3 bases and J by 7 bases, with 8 bases of the junction left unmatched. The CDR3 sequence is 14 residues long. The CDR3 spells CASSFSDRAGGYTF. Here the CDR3 DNA reads TGTGCCAGCAGTTTCTCCGACAGGGCGGGTGGCTACACCTTC.

The V call is TRBV21-1, the J call TRBJ2-3; the table names TRBD2, a call not compared with the DNA. TRBV21-1 is an annotated pseudogene. The CDR3 has 17 amino acids. CDR3 loop: CASSTRTSGSRTDTQYF. CDR3 nucleotide sequence: TGTGCCAGCAGCACCCGGACTAGCGGGAGCCGCACAGATACGCAGTATTTT.

This clone appeared a few times. The V and J genes are TRBV10-1 and TRBJ1-1; 7 bases fit TRBD1. This CDR3 has 16 residues. The junction had 11 bases not matched to a gene; V was cut back by 2 bases and J by 5 bases. The germline V gene has CDR1 WNHNN and CDR2 SYGVQD (reference sequence). The CDR3 DNA reads TGCGCCAGCAGTGAGCTCCGCGAGACAGGGCGTACTGAAGCTTTCTTT. Translation: CASSELRETGRTEAFF.

The genes are TRBV6-6 and TRBJ2-2; 9 bases map to TRBD1. Germline lookup yields CDR1 MNHNY and CDR2 SVGAGI (reference sequence). The length of the CDR3 is 14 residues. The trim removed 7 bases at V and 1 base at J, leaving 1 base unmatched. In DNA, the CDR3 is TGTGCCAGCATGACAGGGGGGAACACCGGGGAGCTGTTTTTT. It yields the protein CASMTGGNTGELFF.

V and J are TRBV14 and TRBJ2-3; 13 bases match TRBD2. The V and J ends lost 6 bases and 0 bases, in that order; junction bases with no gene match: 3. The length of the CDR3 is 16 residues. The germline CDR1 and CDR2 sequences are SGHDN and FVKESK. The CDR3 is CASSPTSGRSTDTQYF. The CDR3 DNA follows: TGTGCCAGCAGTCCGACTAGCGGGAGGAGCACAGATACGCAGTATTTT.

This clone appeared a few times. This sequence joins TRBV28 and TRBJ1-2; the D gene is possibly TRBD1 (5 bases). Germline values: CDR1 MDHEN, CDR2 SYDVKM. V shed 5 bases and J shed 1 base, with 14 bases lying between them. This CDR3 spans 15 amino acids. CDR3 nucleotide sequence: TGTGCCAGCAGTCTTAGACAGAGCCTTAACTATGGCTACACCTTC. Amino acid sequence: CASSLRQSLNYGYTF.

This clone was detected a few times. The CDR3 nucleotides are TGTGCCAGCAGCTTGTTCCGGGGGGACCAAGAGACCCAGTACTTC. Its protein is CASSLFRGDQETQYF. J is TRBJ2-5 and V is TRBV5-4, with TRBD2 matching 7 bases. There are 15 residues in the CDR3. V lost 1 base, J lost 0 bases, and 3 bases stayed unmatched. CDR1 and CDR2 from the germline V gene are SGHNT and YYREEE (reference sequence).

The chain recombines TRBV7-8 with TRBJ2-3; maybe TRBD2 (5 bases). The CDR3 loop spans 15 amino acids. Germline V lookup: CDR1 SGHVS, CDR2 FQNEAQ. With 0 bases removed from V and 3 bases from J, the gap between germline ends came to 10 bases. In DNA form, the CDR3 reads TGTGCCAGCAGCTTAGCGGGAGTAAGGACAGATACGCAGTATTTT. Translated, it gives CASSLAGVRTDTQYF.

The chain is built from TRBV5-8 and TRBJ2-5, with 7 bases fitting TRBD1. Losses at the gene ends were 3 bases for V and 4 bases for J; bases not matched to a gene: 3. The CDR3 contains 13 residues. From germline, CDR1 is SGHTS and CDR2 YDEGEE. The CDR3 DNA reads as TGTGCCAGCAGCTCGACAGGGAGAGAGACCCAGTACTTC. Translated: CASSSTGRETQYF.

The table lists this clone with a few counts. J is TRBJ1-1 and V is TRBV5-4, with TRBD1 identical over 7 bases. V shed 5 bases and J 2 bases; nucleotides not matched to a gene: 6. This CDR3 contains 14 residues. Germline CDR1 and CDR2: SGHNT and YYREEE (reference sequence). The CDR3 region has the DNA TGTGCCAGCAGACAGGGGTCCAGTAACACTGAAGCTTTCTTT. Its translation is CASRQGSSNTEAFF. The entire variable domain, with the rest obtained from reference TRBV5-4 and TRBJ1-1, is as follows: ETGVTQSPTHLIKTRGQQVTLRCSSQSGHNTVSWYQQALGQGPQFIFQYYREEENGRGNFPPRFSGLQFPNYSSELNVNALELDDSALYLCASRQGSSNTEAFFGQGTRLTVV.